This passage covers 22 T cell receptor beta chains from one sample sequenced in a study of blood T cell repertoires in COVID-19. Sequenced by immunoSEQ multiplex PCR; TCRdb stores in-frame clones only, minus some. Among roughly 43,000 clones listed, around 88% were seen once. Sequenced input: peripheral blood. The source of these receptors is a human donor in a cohort sampled during active COVID-19.

The table lists this clone with a count of one. The rearrangement uses TRBV7-3 and TRBJ2-3; the D gene is possibly TRBD2 (6 bases). The V end lost 3 bases, the J end lost 5 bases, and 12 bases lay between the germline ends. This CDR3 contains 14 residues. In germline, CDR1 is SGHTA, CDR2 FQGTGA. CDR3 loop: CASSLGGDVDTQYF. The CDR3 nucleotides read TGTGCCAGCAGCTTGGGCGGGGACGTAGATACGCAGTATTTT.

The rearrangement joins TRBV6-4 to TRBJ2-3, with 14 bases fitting TRBD2. CDR3 size: 15 residues. V lost 3 bases, J lost 4 bases, and 0 bases stayed unmatched. Germline V gene data show CDR1 as MRHNA and CDR2 as SNTAGT. The CDR3 DNA sequence: TGTGCCAGCAGTGAGACTAGCGGGGGGGCAGATACGCAGTATTTT. This codes for CASSETSGGADTQYF.

V gene TRBV3-1 (or the pseudogene TRBV3-2) combines with J gene TRBJ1-5, with a weak D call TRBD1 (6 bases). The CDR3 is 16 residues long. CDR1 is LGHDT, CDR2 YNNKEL, per germline (reference sequence). V lost 1 base and J lost 0, with 10 bases in between. The CDR3 DNA follows: TGTGCCAGCAGCCAAGGGCCGGACAGTAGCAATCAGCCCCAGCATTTT. Translated, it gives CASSQGPDSSNQPQHF.

This chain connects TRBV24-1 to TRBJ2-7; 7 bases match TRBD2. Germline assignment: CDR1 KGHDR and CDR2 SFDVKD. The CDR3 spans 15 residues. After removal of 8 bases from V and 4 bases from J, the junction contained 13 bases not matched to a gene. The CDR3 DNA reads as TGTGCCACCACCCTGAAGGGGCTAGCGGCATACGAGCAGTACTTC. Protein: CATTLKGLAAYEQYF.

This chain uses TRBV7-8 with TRBJ2-3; TRBD2 aligns across 7 bases. V shed 4 bases, J shed 2 bases, and the junction held 6 bases outside the gene matches. CDR3 length equals 15 residues. Germline CDR1 reads SGHVS; CDR2 reads FQNEAQ. The CDR3 DNA is TGTGCCAGCAGCTCCACCGGGACTACCACAGATACGCAGTATTTT. Translated: CASSSTGTTTDTQYF.

The chain is built from TRBV6-2 or TRBV6-3 and TRBJ1-6; TRBD1 might be the D (5 bases). Trimming took off 6 bases at V and 7 bases at J, with 13 bases between the two ends. This CDR3 contains 14 residues. Per the germline V gene, CDR1 is MNHEY and CDR2 is SVGEGT. CDR3 region: CASSLEGFNSPLHF. The CDR3 DNA reads TGTGCCAGCAGCTTGGAGGGGTTCAATTCACCCCTCCACTTT.

This chain joins TRBV4-1 and TRBJ2-7; weak D call: TRBD2 (5 bases). Deletions cut 1 base from V and 4 bases from J, with 14 bases between. Germline V gene lookup returns CDR1 MGHRA and CDR2 YSYEKL. The CDR3 spans 15 residues. The CDR3 nucleotides are TGCGCCAGCAGCCAAGTAGATGGCGGGCCTTACGAGCAGTACTTC. Its translation: CASSQVDGGPYEQYF.

To note about this clone: It may be a read error: a sequence one base away is much more abundant. The same CDR3 is also encoded by other DNA sequences in this sample. This chain joins TRBV12-2 and TRBJ1-6; the DNA was not used to check the table's D call, TRBD1. TRBV12-2 is classified as a pseudogene. This CDR3 is 14 amino acids long. CDR3 protein: CASRLGQANSPLHF. The CDR3 DNA is TGTGCAAGTCGCTTAGGGCAGGCCAATTCACCCCTCCACTTT.

The chain is built from TRBV7-3 and TRBJ2-1, with 13 nucleotides matching TRBD2. J lost 10 bases, V lost 5 bases, and 11 bases had no gene match. Germline CDR1 is SGHTA and CDR2 is FQGTGA. The CDR3 totals 16 residues. The CDR3 region is CASSLLLAGGAGEQFF. CDR3 nucleotides: TGTGCCAGCAGCCTCCTACTAGCGGGAGGGGCGGGGGAGCAGTTCTTC.

This sequence joins TRBV9 and TRBJ2-1; TRBD2 aligns across 13 bases. This CDR3 comprises 18 residues. Germline trimming cut 0 bases from V and 1 base from J; bases unmatched to any gene: 4. Germline loops: CDR1 SGDLS, CDR2 YYNGEE. This CDR3 reads CASSVDTSGGASYNEQFF. The CDR3 DNA follows: TGTGCCAGCAGCGTAGATACTAGCGGGGGGGCATCCTACAATGAGCAGTTCTTC. Full variable domain (outside the CDR3, taken from reference TRBV9 and TRBJ2-1): DSGVTQTPKHLITATGQRVTLRCSPRSGDLSVYWYQQSLDQGLQFLIQYYNGEERAKGNILERFSAQQFPDLHSELNLSSLELGDSALYFCASSVDTSGGASYNEQFFGPGTRLTVL.

The chain employs TRBV25-1 and TRBJ2-3; 7 bases fit TRBD1. CDR1 is MGHDK, CDR2 SYGVNS, per germline. Germline trimming cut 2 bases from V and 4 bases from J; bases unmatched to any gene: 12. CDR3 length: 17 residues. CDR3 amino acids: CASSEGRQGQRSDTQYF. CDR3 DNA: TGTGCCAGCAGTGAAGGAAGACAGGGACAGAGATCAGATACGCAGTATTTT.

J is TRBJ2-1 and V is TRBV27, with 9 bases fitting TRBD1. V lost 2 bases and J lost 7; bases outside the gene matches: 6. Germline CDR1 reads MNHEY; CDR2 reads SMNVEV (reference sequence). CDR3 length: 15 residues. The CDR3 sequence is CASSLDRGLVNEQFF. The CDR3 DNA reads as TGTGCCAGCAGTTTAGACAGGGGGTTAGTGAATGAGCAGTTCTTC.

This clone was counted once. The J gene is TRBJ1-3, the V gene TRBV19, with a tentative D call TRBD1 (6 bases). Looked up from germline, CDR1 is LNHDA and CDR2 is SQIVND (reference sequence). The CDR3 is 17 amino acids. Trimming cost V 4 bases and J 4 bases, with 20 bases left between them. As DNA, the CDR3 is TGTGCCAGTAGTACCTCAGCCCGGGACATTGCCGGAAACACCATATATTTT. This translates into CASSTSARDIAGNTIYF.

DNA for the CDR3: TGTGCCAGCAGCCCCGGACTAGCTACAGATACGCAGTATTTT. Protein product: CASSPGLATDTQYF. The chain recombines TRBV11-2 with TRBJ2-3; 8 nucleotides align to TRBD2. V dropped 5 bases and J dropped 3; count of bases not matched to a gene: 4. Germline V lookup: CDR1 SGHAT, CDR2 FQNNGV. This CDR3 is built from 14 residues.

The rearrangement uses TRBV3-1 (or the pseudogene TRBV3-2) and TRBJ1-1; possible D gene TRBD1, 5 bases. Germline V CDR1 and CDR2: LGHDT, YNNKEL (reference sequence). V was trimmed by 1 base and J by 5 bases, leaving 11 bases between them. CDR3 size: 14 residues. CDR3 sequence reads: CASSQAPAGTEAFF. The CDR3 nucleotides are TGTGCCAGCAGCCAAGCCCCGGCAGGGACTGAAGCTTTCTTT.

The rearrangement uses TRBV19 and TRBJ2-3; D is unclear. Germline V gene sequence: CDR1 LNHDA, CDR2 SQIVND (reference sequence). Trimming shortened V by 5 bases and J by 6 bases, and 9 bases separated the two germline ends. CDR3 size: 12 residues. CDR3 sequence: CASSSTRDTQYF. The CDR3 region has the DNA TGTGCCAGTAGTTCAACCCGGGATACGCAGTATTTT.

The chain joins TRBV12-5 to TRBJ1-1; D gene ambiguous. Between the trimmed V and J ends, which lost 6 bases and 7 bases, there was a span of 12 bases. The CDR3 has 12 amino acids. Germline CDR1 reads LGHNT; CDR2 reads FRNRAP. The CDR3 region is CASGPGSGEAFF. CDR3 nucleotide sequence: TGTGCTAGTGGCCCCGGGTCTGGTGAAGCTTTCTTT. Full variable domain (missing parts from reference TRBV12-5 and TRBJ1-1): DARVTQTPRHKVTEMGQEVTMRCQPILGHNTVFWYRQTMMQGLELLAYFRNRAPLDDSGMPKDRFSAEMPDATLATLKIQPSEPRDSAVYFCASGPGSGEAFFGQGTRLTVV.

This clone was seen only once. J is TRBJ1-4 and V is TRBV5-1; D not certain. Between the trimmed V and J ends, which lost 7 bases and 0 bases, there was a span of 7 bases. Looked up from germline, CDR1 is SGHRS and CDR2 is YFSETQ. CDR3 length: 13 residues. In nucleotides, the CDR3 is TGCGCCAGCGCCCGAGCAACTAATGAAAAACTGTTTTTT. It yields the protein CASARATNEKLFF.

V gene TRBV6-2 or TRBV6-3 combines with J gene TRBJ2-3, with D perhaps TRBD2 (6 bases). Germline-derived CDR1 and CDR2 are MNHEY and SVGEGT. Trimming took 0 bases from V and 0 from J, leaving 7 bases between them. The CDR3 consists of 15 residues. CDR3 region: CASSYSAGSTDTQYF. The CDR3, as DNA: TGTGCCAGCAGTTACTCGGCGGGGAGCACAGATACGCAGTATTTT.

This clone appeared a few times. V gene TRBV6-6 combines with J gene TRBJ1-2, with D unresolved. The ends were cut back, 2 bases at V and 0 bases at J, with 4 bases in the middle. Germline V gene lookup returns CDR1 MNHNY and CDR2 SVGAGI (reference sequence). The CDR3 is 13 residues long. CDR3 coding DNA: TGTGCCAGCAGTTACGAGACTAACTATGGCTACACCTTC. Encoded protein: CASSYETNYGYTF.

The chain uses TRBV24-1 and TRBJ1-2; D not certain. This CDR3 comprises 13 residues. CDR1 and CDR2 from the germline V gene are KGHDR and SFDVKD. The V end was cut by 3 bases, the J end by 4 bases, with 8 bases between. The CDR3 spells CATSDGDFYGYTF. Written as DNA, the CDR3 is TGTGCCACCAGTGATGGAGACTTCTATGGCTACACCTTC.

The V and J genes are TRBV5-5 and TRBJ2-7; 9 bases are a match to TRBD2. Germline-derived CDR1 and CDR2 are SGHKS and YYEKEE (reference sequence). The junction had 10 bases not matched to a gene; V was cut back by 4 bases and J by 5 bases. The CDR3 is made up of 15 amino acids. CDR3 coding DNA: TGTGCCAGCAGCCCCGGGGTAGCGGGAGTCAACGAGCAGTACTTC. This sequence encodes CASSPGVAGVNEQYF.